These 26 T cell receptor beta chains share one sample of origin, sequenced in a study of breast tumors, draining lymph nodes, adjacent tissues. TCRdb reprocessed the multiplex PCR reads with MiXCR, giving one entry per CDR3 protein. This table has about 110,000 distinct CDR3 sequences, under 40% appearing once. Axillary draining lymph nodes of breast cancer patients supplied the node samples. Sequenced sample: axillary lymph node tissue. All receptors come from a female donor with breast cancer. Some clones in this sample may be carry-over from other donors' samples.

This clonotype has ten or more counts. The chain uses TRBV11-2 and TRBJ1-2; unclear D gene. This CDR3 contains 11 residues. V was clipped by 3 bases and J by 8 bases, with 7 bases between them. In germline, CDR1 is SGHAT, CDR2 FQNNGV. CDR3 region: CASSLTGGYTF. CDR3 DNA: TGTGCCAGCAGCTTGACGGGGGGCTACACCTTC.

This clonotype was counted a few times. V usage is TRBV11-2 and J usage is TRBJ1-1; TRBD1 aligns across 7 bases. CDR3 length equals 14 residues. Per the germline V gene, CDR1 is SGHAT and CDR2 is FQNNGV. V was pared by 8 bases and J by 0 bases, with 6 bases of the junction left unmatched. In nucleotides, the CDR3 is TGTGCCAGCCAAGACAGGGCTATGAACACTGAAGCTTTCTTT. Protein product: CASQDRAMNTEAFF.

This clonotype came up many times. The rearrangement uses TRBV10-3 and TRBJ1-1; TRBD1 might be the D (5 bases). CDR1 and CDR2 from the germline V gene are ENHRY and SYGVKD. The CDR3 runs 14 residues. V lost 3 bases to trimming and J lost 0 bases, with 8 bases between them. CDR3 DNA sequence: TGTGCCATCAGTGAACAGGCGGTGAACACTGAAGCTTTCTTT. Its translation: CAISEQAVNTEAFF.

This chain joins TRBV20-1 and TRBJ1-1; 8 bases are shared with TRBD1. Germline CDR1 DFQATT, CDR2 SNEGSKA (reference sequence). The trim removed 4 bases at V and 1 base at J, leaving 5 bases unmatched. The CDR3 loop spans 14 amino acids. CDR3 amino acids: CSATGGWRNTEAFF. The CDR3 coding sequence is TGCAGTGCTACAGGGGGCTGGAGGAACACTGAAGCTTTCTTT.

This clonotype was seen ten or more times. One base away lies a much larger clone, so this may be a sequencing read error. V and J are TRBV12-3 or TRBV12-4 and TRBJ1-3, with TRBD1 as a possible D gene (5 bases). Trimming pared 3 bases from V and 4 bases from J, leaving 13 bases between. CDR3 length: 15 amino acids. The CDR3: CASSFLAGRGNTIYF. DNA for the CDR3: TGTGCCAGCAGTTTCTTAGCGGGGCGAGGAAACACCATATATTTT.

Many counts were recorded for this clonotype. V is TRBV7-9 and J is TRBJ2-7, with 8 bases identical to TRBD1. The trim removed 9 bases at V and 3 bases at J, leaving 7 bases unmatched. This CDR3 spans 13 amino acids. Germline V lookup: CDR1 SEHNR, CDR2 FQNEAQ (reference sequence). The CDR3 nucleotides read TGTGCCAGTACCACAACAGGGGGCTACGAGCAGTACTTC. Encoded protein: CASTTTGGYEQYF.

This clonotype was observed many times. The chain has TRBV10-3 and TRBJ2-1; 10 bases line up with TRBD2. Germline V lookup: CDR1 ENHRY, CDR2 SYGVKD. The CDR3 spans 17 residues. Trimming cost V 2 bases and J 6 bases; bases outside gene matches: 10. CDR3 DNA: TGTGCCATCAGTGAGACGAGAGCGGGAGGGCCGGGCAATGAGCAGTTCTTC. This encodes CAISETRAGGPGNEQFF.

This clonotype was found many times. This chain joins TRBV4-2 and TRBJ1-6; 8 nucleotides agree with TRBD1. The CDR3 contains 15 residues. The V segment lost 4 bases and the J segment 9 bases; nucleotides outside the gene matches: 8. Germline V gives CDR1 LGHNA, CDR2 YNFKEQ. CDR3 sequence: CASSPSGTGGSPLHF. CDR3 coding DNA: TGTGCCAGCAGCCCATCAGGGACAGGTGGTTCACCCCTCCACTTT.

This clonotype was seen many times. This CDR3 reads CASSQERGTLSTDTQYF. CDR3 coding DNA: TGTGCCAGCAGCCAAGAACGGGGCACCCTCAGCACAGATACGCAGTATTTT. The chain joins TRBV3-1 to TRBJ2-3; the D call may be TRBD1 or TRBD2 (5 bases each). Germline values: CDR1 LGHDT, CDR2 YNNKEL (reference sequence). The CDR3 is made up of 17 amino acids. V was cut by 0 bases and J by 0 bases, with 13 bases left in between.

This clonotype came up many times. The rearrangement uses TRBV19 and TRBJ2-3, with a weak D call TRBD2 (6 bases). V was cut by 9 bases and J by 4 bases, with 11 bases left in between. The germline CDR1 and CDR2 sequences are LNHDA and SQIVND (reference sequence). The CDR3 extends over 12 amino acids. CDR3 DNA sequence: TGTGCCAGCGGGAGTCGCGCAGATACGCAGTATTTT. Amino acid sequence: CASGSRADTQYF. The full variable domain, in which reference TRBV19 and TRBJ2-3 provide the parts outside the CDR3, is DGGITQSPKYLFRKEGQNVTLSCEQNLNHDAMYWYRQDPGQGLRLIYYSQIVNDFQKGDIAEGYSVSREKKESFPLTVTSAQKNPTAFYLCASGSRADTQYFGPGTRLTVL.

There are many counts of this clonotype. The V call is TRBV20-1, the J call TRBJ1-4, with 9 nucleotides matching TRBD1. The V segment lost 0 bases and the J segment 5 bases; nucleotides outside the gene matches: 1. CDR1 DFQATT and CDR2 SNEGSKA come from the germline V gene (reference sequence). The CDR3 totals 14 residues. CDR3 residues: CSAREGTGNEKLFF. The CDR3 DNA reads TGCAGTGCTAGAGAGGGGACAGGGAATGAAAAACTGTTTTTT.

This clonotype was seen at least ten times. The chain joins TRBV3-1 to TRBJ2-7; 9 bases are a match to TRBD2. J lost 0 bases, V lost 3 bases, and 9 bases had no gene match. The length of the CDR3 is 17 residues. CDR1 LGHDT and CDR2 YNNKEL come from the germline V gene (reference sequence). CDR3 region: CASSQGSGRPLSYEQYF. The CDR3, as DNA: TGTGCCAGCAGCCAGGGGAGCGGGAGGCCCCTCTCCTACGAGCAGTACTTC.

About this clonotype: It is likely a read error, because the conserved phenylalanine at the end of the CDR3 is missing. The chain uses TRBV20-1 and TRBJ2-7, with a tentative D call TRBD2 (5 bases). The CDR3 is made up of 14 amino acids. Germline assignment: CDR1 DFQATT and CDR2 SNEGSKA (reference sequence). Deletions cut 2 bases from V and 1 base from J, with 12 bases between. The CDR3 coding sequence is TGCAGTGCTAGAAGTGGCAGGAGGTCCTACGAGCAGTACTCC. Translating it yields CSARSGRRSYEQYS.

This clonotype occurred many times. The genes are TRBV28 and TRBJ1-6; D may be TRBD1 (5 bases). This CDR3 is 13 amino acids long. V dropped 6 bases and J dropped 4 bases, with 7 bases sitting between them. Germline assignment: CDR1 MDHEN and CDR2 SYDVKM. CDR3 amino acids: CASRGHYNSPLHF. The CDR3 bases are TGTGCCAGCAGGGGGCATTATAATTCACCCCTCCACTTT.

In its sample, this clonotype was seen many times. The rearrangement joins TRBV6-6 to TRBJ2-1, with 8 bases identical to TRBD1. Per germline, CDR1 MNHNY and CDR2 SVGAGI (reference sequence). J was trimmed by 9 bases and V by 2 bases; bases with no gene match: 9. The CDR3 runs 15 residues. Written as DNA, the CDR3 is TGTGCCAGCAGTTACCAGGGGGCGGATCAGAGTGAGCAGTTCTTC. Protein product: CASSYQGADQSEQFF.

The chain recombines TRBV20-1 with TRBJ1-2, with D maybe TRBD1 (6 bases). With 1 base removed from V and 2 bases from J, the gap between germline ends came to 14 bases. The CDR3 has 15 amino acids. CDR1 is DFQATT and CDR2 is SNEGSKA in the germline V gene (reference sequence). CDR3 sequence: CSARGGQLTNYGYTF. Written as DNA, the CDR3 is TGCAGTGCTAGAGGAGGACAGCTAACCAACTATGGCTACACCTTC.

This clonotype was counted at least ten times. This chain joins TRBV7-9 and TRBJ2-3, with D perhaps TRBD1 (6 bases). CDR3 length equals 14 residues. Germline V lookup: CDR1 SEHNR, CDR2 FQNEAQ (reference sequence). Deletions cut 5 bases from V and 0 bases from J, with 9 bases between. The CDR3 coding sequence is TGTGCCAGCAGCCAAAGGGGGAGCACAGATACGCAGTATTTT. This sequence encodes CASSQRGSTDTQYF.

The V call is TRBV25-1, the J call TRBJ2-1; TRBD2 agrees at 10 bases. The V and J ends lost 8 bases and 7 bases, in that order; junction bases with no gene match: 17. CDR1 and CDR2 from the germline V gene are MGHDK and SYGVNS. The CDR3 has 17 amino acids. The CDR3 sequence is CASSGERLAGVLNEQFF. CDR3 sequence (DNA): TGTGCCAGCTCGGGCGAGAGGCTAGCGGGAGTGTTAAATGAGCAGTTCTTC.

This clonotype was found many times. The rearrangement uses TRBV5-1 and TRBJ2-4; 9 nucleotides align to TRBD1. Germline CDR1 SGHRS, CDR2 YFSETQ. The CDR3 extends over 15 amino acids. With 0 bases clipped from V and 5 bases from J, the junction kept 3 bases outside the gene matches. The DNA for the CDR3 is TGCGCCAGCAGCTTGGCAACAGGGGGCGAAAACATTCAGTACTTC. It specifies CASSLATGGENIQYF.

This sequence joins TRBV7-3 and TRBJ1-1; 9 bases map to TRBD1. J gave up 10 bases and V 5 bases, and 8 bases lay outside the gene matches. Per the germline V gene, CDR1 is SGHTA and CDR2 is FQGTGA. This CDR3 has 13 residues. The CDR3 DNA reads TGTGCCAGCAGCCAGGGACAGGGAGGTGGAGCTTTCTTT. This translates into CASSQGQGGGAFF. Complete variable domain (other parts from reference TRBV7-3 and TRBJ1-1): GAGVSQTPSNKVTEKGKYVELRCDPISGHTALYWYRQSLGQGPEFLIYFQGTGAADDSGLPNDRFFAVRPEGSVSTLKIQRTERGDSAVYLCASSQGQGGGAFFGQGTRLTVV.

This clonotype was picked up many times. The junction departs from the called germline gene at one end, perhaps through a read error. The CDR3 DNA sequence: TGTGCTAGCAGCTACCGCCTAATGGGACTAGCGGGAGGGGAGGATGAGCAGTTCTTC. Its translation is CASSYRLMGLAGGEDEQFF. This sequence joins TRBV7-7 and TRBJ2-1; 16 bases fit TRBD2. The CDR3 is 19 residues long. Germline V gene sequence: CDR1 SSHAT, CDR2 FNYEAQ (reference sequence).

This clonotype was detected many times. The J gene is TRBJ2-2, the V gene TRBV24-1; D unresolved. V lost 4 bases to trimming and J lost 0 bases, with 5 bases between them. The CDR3 spans 14 residues. Germline V lookup: CDR1 KGHDR, CDR2 SFDVKD. The CDR3 spells CATSDRSNTGELFF. CDR3 DNA: TGTGCCACCAGTGACAGGTCGAACACCGGGGAGCTGTTTTTT.

This clonotype has just a few counts. Since the CDR3 does not end with the conserved phenylalanine or tryptophan, this likely comes from a read error. The rearrangement uses TRBV7-2 and TRBJ2-7; 10 bases match TRBD2. The ends lost 4 bases at V and 2 bases at J; junction bases unmatched: 2. The germline CDR1 and CDR2 sequences are SGHTA and FQGNSA. The CDR3 totals 14 residues. CDR3 in amino acids: CASSSAGGPYEQYL. CDR3 DNA: TGTGCCAGCAGCTCAGCGGGGGGGCCCTACGAGCAGTACCTC.

Of note for this clonotype: A much larger clone differs by one base, so this may be a read error. The chain is built from TRBV5-4 and TRBJ1-4; D not certain. Germline CDR1 SGHNT, CDR2 YYREEE (reference sequence). The CDR3 spans 14 residues. The ends were cut back, 4 bases at V and 8 bases at J, with 15 bases in the middle. The CDR3 DNA reads TGTGCCAGCAGCCCTAGTCCCGCGGGAGAAAAACTGTTTTTT. It translates to CASSPSPAGEKLFF.

The sample holds many counts of this clonotype. V gene TRBV7-8 combines with J gene TRBJ1-4; a weak D match, TRBD1 (5 bases). Germline V gene data show CDR1 as SGHVS and CDR2 as FQNEAQ. The V and J ends lost 5 bases and 0 bases respectively, with 13 bases between them. The CDR3 covers 16 residues. CDR3 region: CASSKNRIATNEKLFF. Here the CDR3 DNA reads TGTGCCAGCAGCAAAAACAGGATTGCAACTAATGAAAAACTGTTTTTT.

In this sample, this clonotype turned up a few times. The rearrangement links TRBV4-1 to TRBJ1-5; possible D gene TRBD1, 5 bases. This CDR3 comprises 17 residues. Germline CDR1 reads MGHRA; CDR2 reads YSYEKL. Trimming pared 1 base from V and 2 bases from J, leaving 15 bases between. The CDR3 loop is CASSQGWRGVGNQPQHF. DNA for the CDR3: TGCGCCAGCAGCCAAGGTTGGAGGGGCGTGGGCAATCAGCCCCAGCATTTT.